This TCR beta chain was obtained from a study of blood T cell repertoires in COVID-19. About the research overall: The origin of the acute and convalescent COVID-19 samples was the United States, Italy and Spain.

Sequencing used immunoSEQ multiplex PCR; TCRdb keeps in-frame clones, though not all of them. Found here are a few hundred thousand clones, roughly 90% of them singletons; the top ten hold under 2.5%. V lost 2 bases, J lost 11 bases, and 15 bases lay in between. This CDR3 spans 13 amino acids. From germline, CDR1 is SGHTA and CDR2 FQGNSA. This chain uses TRBV7-2 with TRBJ1-1; D is ambiguous. This receptor was taken from a woman aged 55 to 70 with COVID-19, enrolled during active disease. The specimen sequenced was peripheral blood. CDR3 sequence (DNA): TGTGCCAGCAGCTTATCATCGGGTGCCGTGGCTTTCTTT. It yields the protein CASSLSSGAVAFF.